The clone carrying this T cell receptor beta chain was observed a few times. The antigen is undetermined. Trimming pared 5 bases from V and 8 bases from J, leaving 16 bases between. The CDR3 is 14 amino acids. Looked up from germline, CDR1 is LGHDT and CDR2 is YNNKEL (reference sequence). The record originates from a study of blood T cells in healthy people across ages. The study, taken as a whole, reports: Long-lived donors had more naive CD4+ cells and higher diversity than aged donors. Unsorted PBMC material precluded a definitive naive versus antigen-experienced comparison.

No fewer than 6 million PBMCs went into each sample. The use of a sample-barcoded 5' primer and a J-beta primer mix characterized a second PCR of about 7 to 12 cycles. All cDNA molecules were each tagged by a template-switch adaptor with 12 random nucleotides. A single record per CDR3 protein comes from TCRdb applying MiXCR to the 5' RACE reads. The sample has approximately 810,000 distinct CDR3 sequences, less than 35% seen once. Sequenced material: blood. The source of this sequence is a woman older than 75 in good health. The V gene is TRBV3-1, the J gene TRBJ2-1; tentatively, D is TRBD2 (6 bases). The CDR3 loop is CASSDRDSWDEQFF. The CDR3 DNA reads as TGTGCCAGCAGCGACCGGGACTCCTGGGATGAGCAGTTCTTC.